This T cell receptor beta chain was observed in a study of CD8 T cells in Susac syndrome. The V and J ends lost 0 bases and 5 bases respectively, with 15 bases between them. Germline V lookup: CDR1 MGHRA, CDR2 YSYEKL. The length of the CDR3 is 16 residues. The sequenced target, TCR beta, came from blood CD8+ and CD4+ T cells. Purification of the CD8+ and CD4+ T cells relied on negative isolation, and TEMRA cells underwent FACS enrichment. With random hexamers, reverse transcription was performed on about 0.45 to 1 ug of RNA. Amplification of TCR beta CDR3 across 54 Vbeta and 13 Jbeta was performed with immunoSEQ multiplex PCR. TCRdb fed the immunoSEQ multiplex PCR reads into MiXCR, producing one record per CDR3 protein. The top ten clones hold roughly 0.1% of a sample with around 180,000 distinct CDR3 sequences, under 95% of them seen once.

Input material: CD4+ T cells from PBMCs. The J gene is TRBJ2-3, the V gene TRBV4-1; D might be TRBD1 (6 bases). This receptor was obtained from a human donor with multiple sclerosis. The CDR3 sequence: CASSQEGTPPLDTQYF. The CDR3 DNA is TGCGCCAGCAGCCAAGAAGGGACACCTCCACTAGATACGCAGTATTTT.